Listed below are T cell receptor beta chains from one sample, sequenced in a study of blood T cell repertoires in COVID-19. The table came from immunoSEQ multiplex PCR; TCRdb's copy has only in-frame clones and leaves some out. This sample carries roughly 200,000 clones, around 86% of them seen once, and the ten largest clones take roughly 5.9%. Source material: PBMCs or T cells enriched from blood (not recorded which). Source of these receptors: a man between 35 and 55 years old with acute COVID-19. Each CDR3 is given without its conserved first and last residue. D genes are given only for firm matches. Some rows have no size entry. The others give once, few or many, or a class for an expanded clone.

size	J	D	V	CDR3
NA	TRBJ2-2	NA	TRBV19	ASSWTASTNTGELF
NA	TRBJ2-7	TRBD2	TRBV19	ASSITSGGSYEQY
once	TRBJ2-7	TRBD1	TRBV6-5	ASKGTGVGHEQY
NA	TRBJ2-6	NA	TRBV5-4	ASPSSPTEAASGANVLT
NA	TRBJ2-7	NA	TRBV3-1/TRBV3-2	ASSQTNYEQY
NA	TRBJ2-1	TRBD1	TRBV6-6	ASSWDGTANEQF
NA	TRBJ2-7	TRBD1	TRBV4-3	ASSPGQGPHEQY
NA	TRBJ2-3	NA	TRBV29-1	SVDPITDTQY
NA	TRBJ2-7	NA	TRBV21-1	ASSIFGTSGREADSYEQY
NA	TRBJ2-1	TRBD1	TRBV5-1	ASSSPTGYENNEQF
NA	TRBJ2-1	NA	TRBV24-1	ATRGGLINEQF
few	TRBJ2-2	NA	TRBV2	ASSDSKGGTGELF
NA	TRBJ1-2	NA	TRBV9	ASSPAGSDGYT
NA	TRBJ1-5	NA	TRBV6-5	ASSPRLDQPQH
NA	TRBJ2-7	TRBD2	TRBV7-2	ASSLEGSGSREQY
NA	TRBJ2-5	NA	TRBV28	ASSLDGALETQY
NA	TRBJ2-7	TRBD1	TRBV5-1	ASSLTTGTNEQY
NA	TRBJ2-1	TRBD2	TRBV9	ASSSQAGGPYNEQF
NA	TRBJ1-2	TRBD1	TRBV19	ASTPGTGALSYGGYT
NA	TRBJ2-1	NA	TRBV6-4	ASSPSPGYNEQF
NA	TRBJ2-3	NA	TRBV28	ASSLLGLETQY
NA	TRBJ1-5	NA	TRBV5-6	ASSLVAGRGQPQH
NA	TRBJ2-7	NA	TRBV29-1	SVAGQISYEQY
NA	TRBJ2-7	TRBD2	TRBV9	ASSVGSFAGDNEQY
NA	TRBJ2-1	TRBD2	TRBV5-1	ASSSGTSGYNEQF
NA	TRBJ2-1	NA	TRBV5-1	ASSSLGGDHNEQF
NA	TRBJ2-2	TRBD2	TRBV6-1	ASSEGIWSGSSGELF
NA	TRBJ2-3	TRBD2	TRBV7-9	ASSKTSGWSTDTQY
NA	TRBJ1-2	TRBD1	TRBV6-6	ASSPWGGQASNYGYT
NA	TRBJ1-1	NA	TRBV10-1	ASSESKTVNTEAF
NA	TRBJ2-3	TRBD2	TRBV27	ASSGSGRSTDTQY
NA	TRBJ1-4	NA	TRBV29-1	SARTRSNEKLF
NA	TRBJ2-1	TRBD1	TRBV29-1	SVAPGQAVEQF
NA	TRBJ2-1	TRBD2	TRBV7-4	ASSPLRRRGRDNEQF
NA	TRBJ2-2	NA	TRBV18	ASSRTENTGELF
NA	TRBJ2-7	NA	TRBV9	ASSPDYRYEQY
NA	TRBJ2-3	NA	TRBV24-1	ATRGRDRDTQY
NA	TRBJ1-5	TRBD1	TRBV24-1	ATSQGAYSNQPQH
NA	TRBJ1-4	NA	TRBV4-2	ASSQAAGQWKEKLF
NA	TRBJ1-1	NA	TRBV5-1	ASSLVGGWMNTEAF
NA	TRBJ2-7	TRBD1	TRBV25-1	ASRDSVSAQY
NA	TRBJ1-6	NA	TRBV5-1	ASSLDLNSPLH
NA	TRBJ2-1	TRBD1	TRBV27	ASSLSQGANEQF
once	TRBJ2-3	TRBD2	TRBV11-3	ASSLAGGTDTQY
once	TRBJ2-1	NA	TRBV12-3/TRBV12-4	ASSFDWNEQF
NA	TRBJ2-7	NA	TRBV7-9	ASSPGSYYEQY
NA	TRBJ2-1	NA	TRBV7-6	ASSLAGPYNEQF
NA	TRBJ2-5	NA	TRBV2	ASKPRIAQETQY
once	TRBJ1-2	TRBD1	TRBV2	ASMSGTGGGYT
NA	TRBJ2-5	NA	TRBV9	ASSPRGETQY